The TCR beta chain described here comes from a study of blood T cells in healthy people across ages. This clonotype was detected only a few times. It was with a sample-barcoded 5' primer and a J-beta primer mix that a second PCR of roughly 7 to 12 cycles was run. A template-switch adaptor that had 12 random nucleotides put a tag on each cDNA molecule. TCRdb re-derived calls from the 5' RACE reads in MiXCR, one entry per CDR3 protein. The sample has some 790,000 distinct CDR3 sequences, under 35% seen once. This CDR3 is built from 12 residues. Trimming took off 0 bases at V and 6 bases at J, with 5 bases between the two ends. Germline V CDR1 and CDR2: MRHNA, SNTAGT.

The sample comprised blood. The source of this sequence is a woman aged 80 or over in good health. The chain links TRBV6-4 to TRBJ1-2; D is uncertain. CDR3 DNA sequence: TGTGCCAGCAGTGACTCTGGGAATGGCTACACCTTC. It specifies CASSDSGNGYTF.